This TCR beta chain derives from a study of CD8+ T cells in alopecia areata (dated 2018 in TCRdb). Describing the broader study: Treated patients were enrolled in an open-label pilot trial of oral tofacitinib, 5 to 10 mg twice daily, for moderate-to-severe alopecia areata. Patients stayed on tofacitinib for 6 to 18 months and then had 6 months of follow-up off drug so that delayed response and recurrence could be assessed. For the treated patients, the SALT score, which quantifies what percentage of scalp surface area is affected, served as the measure of disease severity. The study used high-throughput TCRbeta sequencing to examine T cell clonal expansion in alopecia areata, in both the C3H/HeJ mouse model and human patients. On the human side, TCRbeta sequencing was run on scalp tissue and on sorted CD4+ and CD8+ peripheral blood T cells from healthy controls and from alopecia areata patients with either patchy or totalis/universalis disease. Patients on tofacitinib were biopsied at baseline and after 4 and 24 weeks of treatment, and several of the patients also had a later scalp biopsy. Scalp clonality was compared among normal scalp (n=4), patchy alopecia areata scalp (n=8), and alopecia totalis/universalis scalp (n=8). RNA was extracted with the PAXgene miRNA kit for fixed scalp, the miRNeasy kit for PBMCs, and the RNeasy kit for mouse skin. immunoSEQ multiplex PCR using 35 Vbeta forward primers and 13 Jbeta reverse primers was used to amplify TCRbeta CDR3 regions. Beyond this particular receptor, the publication reports: Compared with normal scalp, lesional scalp, particularly in alopecia totalis/universalis, had higher clonality and more expanded CD8+ clones, which suggests antigenic drive. TCR sequences shared between patients were less clear than in mice, possibly partly because of HLA diversity in the patient population. During tofacitinib treatment, many expanded lesional clones stuck around in both scalp and blood, and this persistence may partly explain why relapse happens after treatment is stopped. Because the treated cohort was small and included a single nonresponder, larger studies are needed to assess links between baseline CD8+ expansion and response. Scalp TCR repertoire analysis is complicated because resident alphabeta T cells in normal human skin are also sequenced, whereas mouse skin is dominated by gammadelta T cells. Tofacitinib significantly lowered scalp clonality and the number of expanded CD8+ clones among the top 100 scalp clones.

This clone has only one observation. The antigen it binds to is not known. No quality values exist for individual bases; no much larger clone is one base distant. V is cut by 1 base and J by 6 bases, and the space between the germline ends is 21 bases. The CDR3 contains 16 residues, cysteine and phenylalanine counted. Only the CDR3 part of the read is kept: 48 bases, read in frame from the first base. From the germline V gene (reference sequence), CDR1 is GTSNPN and CDR2 is SVGIG. The method behind the library was the immunoSEQ multiplex PCR assay. RNA was extracted from all samples and reverse transcribed into cDNA as template for TCR sequencing. First-strand cDNA was synthesized using SuperScript III with a 2:1 mix of oligo-dT and random hexamers. A synthetic immune receptor repertoire was used to gauge amplification bias, and whatever bias remained was removed computationally. The authors' analysis ran thus. Raw reads were preprocessed for error removal, and CDR3 was defined according to IMGT conventions as running from the conserved cysteine to phenylalanine. Clonality was calculated as 1 minus Shannon entropy normalized by log2 of the number of productive unique TCRs. Whether scalp clones were CD4 or CD8 was inferred by matching scalp TCRbeta sequences against CD4 and CD8 repertoires sorted from blood. TCRdb obtained this table from immuneACCESS and retained in-frame rearrangements with V and J assigned. These tables miss some clones; where compared with another copy, unresolved V genes account for less than half of the shortfall, and the remainder is unexplained. V and J calls and clone size are those listed in that table; D and trimming were worked out from the DNA. This sample lists roughly 120,000 clones; 58% were detected once. The ten largest clonotypes hold around 30% of the sample.

The sample's time point label, in plain terms: 4 weeks on oral tofacitinib. Read against the paper, the sample's treatment or condition label means: oral pan-JAK inhibitor, 5-10 mg twice daily. Lesional scalp punch biopsies and peripheral blood were obtained from alopecia areata patients. PBMCs were isolated by density centrifugation and stained for CD3, CD4 and CD8, and CD4+ and CD8+ T cells were sorted on a FACSAria. The sequence links TRBV30 to TRBJ1-2; the D gene assignment is ambiguous. The sequence was obtained from a human donor with alopecia areata. Sequences were derived from CD8+ T cells sorted from blood, sampled at week 4, from a patient treated with tofacitinib. The CDR3 is CAWSAISTAPLDGYTF. DNA sequence: TGTGCCTGGAGTGCCATCAGCACTGCCCCCCTGGATGGCTACACCTTC.